Listed here are 9 T cell receptor beta chains from one sample, sequenced in a study of T-cell reconstitution after alpha-beta-depleted transplantation in children. Unique molecular identifiers were built into the TCRbeta library. From the PCR reads, TCRdb called clonotypes with MiXCR, one entry per CDR3 protein. This table holds hundreds of thousands of distinct CDR3 sequences, about 31% found once. Sequencing used PBMCs from the stem cell graft donor, obtained from the stem cell graft. The source is a human donor who donated a stem cell graft to a child with aplastic anemia.

This chain links TRBV20-1 with TRBJ2-5; unclear D gene. The CDR3 runs 12 residues. Trimming removed 6 bases at V and 5 bases at J, with 13 bases between. The germline CDR1 and CDR2 sequences are DFQATT and SNEGSKA (reference sequence). The CDR3 sequence: CSAHPTTETQYF. The CDR3 region has the DNA TGCAGTGCCCACCCTACTACCGAGACCCAGTACTTC.

This clonotype came up a few times. The rearrangement links TRBV20-1 to TRBJ1-1; the match to TRBD1 covers 8 bases. This CDR3 region has 16 residues. The germline V gene encodes CDR1 DFQATT and CDR2 SNEGSKA (reference sequence). V lost 3 bases and J lost 4; bases outside the gene matches: 13. CDR3 nucleotide sequence: TGCAGTGCTAGGGGACAGGCCAGGGTTAGGAGCACTGAAGCTTTCTTT. Protein: CSARGQARVRSTEAFF.

The genes are TRBV5-4 and TRBJ2-7; the D is unclear. V lost 0 bases to trimming and J lost 7 bases, with 11 bases between them. Germline loops: CDR1 SGHNT, CDR2 YYREEE (reference sequence). CDR3 length: 13 residues. The CDR3 spells CASSLDDIGEQYV. The CDR3 DNA follows: TGTGCCAGCAGCTTGGATGATATCGGGGAGCAGTACGTC.

This clonotype was detected a few times. This sequence joins TRBV5-4 and TRBJ2-3; D unresolved. The CDR3 length is 12 residues. The V and J ends lost 0 bases and 6 bases respectively, with 5 bases between them. Germline CDR1 and CDR2: SGHNT and YYREEE (reference sequence). The CDR3 sequence: CASSLAMDTQYF. For the CDR3, the DNA is TGTGCCAGCAGCTTGGCCATGGATACGCAGTATTTT.

Of note for this clonotype: This may stem from a read error, because a much larger clone lies one nucleotide away. V usage is TRBV5-8 and J usage is TRBJ2-1, with D uncertain. V was clipped by 4 bases and J by 10 bases, with 9 bases between them. CDR1 SGHTS and CDR2 YDEGEE come from the germline V gene. The CDR3 totals 11 residues. CDR3 sequence: CASSPGWEQFF. The CDR3 region has the DNA TGTGCCAGCAGCCCCGGGTGGGAGCAGTTCTTC.

The rearrangement links TRBV20-1 to TRBJ2-5; no clear D. The length of the CDR3 is 14 residues. CDR1 is DFQATT, CDR2 SNEGSKA, per germline (reference sequence). The V gene lost 6 bases and the J gene lost 0 bases, with 14 bases spanning the gap. Written as DNA, the CDR3 is TGCAGTGCGCCCGACGATTTGTACCAAGAGACCCAGTACTTC. Amino acid sequence: CSAPDDLYQETQYF.

The chain combines TRBV4-3 with TRBJ1-1, with D uncertain. The length of the CDR3 is 14 residues. V lost 1 base and J lost 5, with 11 bases in between. Germline CDR1 reads LGHNA; CDR2 reads YSLEER. The CDR3 DNA reads TGCGCCAGCAGCCAAGGCCGGGCGGGGACTGAAGCTTTCTTT. This gives the protein CASSQGRAGTEAFF.

The chain links TRBV5-6 to TRBJ2-5, with 8 nucleotides matching TRBD2. Germline CDR1 reads SGHDT; CDR2 reads YYEEEE. This CDR3 comprises 19 residues. The V gene end was trimmed by 6 bases and the J gene end by 2 bases; junction bases not matched to a gene: 21. CDR3 region: CASIITGGVSARRQETQYF. The CDR3 nucleotides read TGTGCCAGCATCATAACGGGGGGGGTGAGCGCGAGGCGTCAAGAGACCCAGTACTTC.

This clonotype showed up just a few times. The chain combines TRBV3-1 with TRBJ1-5; no reliable D call. From germline, CDR1 is LGHDT and CDR2 YNNKEL (reference sequence). V lost 4 bases and J lost 4, with 11 bases in between. This CDR3 region has 14 residues. CDR3 sequence reads: CASSPRGANQPQHF. In nucleotides, the CDR3 is TGTGCCAGCAGCCCCCGGGGTGCGAATCAGCCCCAGCATTTT. The complete variable domain, with remaining parts taken from reference TRBV3-1 and TRBJ1-5, reads DTAVSQTPKYLVTQMGNDKSIKCEQNLGHDTMYWYKQDSKKFLKIMFSYNNKELIINETVPNRFSPKSPDKAHLNLHINSLELGDSAVYFCASSPRGANQPQHFGDGTRLSIL.